This TCR beta chain was profiled in a study of blood T cell repertoires in COVID-19. Study background: Acute-phase and convalescent COVID-19 samples originated in the United States, Italy and Spain. T cells, B-cell-depleted T cells, or PBMCs provided the cDNA or gDNA that served as material.

Methods used by the authors: Reference gene primer amplification in the assay estimated nucleated cell counts. Produced via immunoSEQ multiplex PCR; TCRdb's table is partial and in-frame only. V and J calls and clone size are as listed in that table; D and trimming were resolved from the DNA. The sample yields 150,000 to 200,000 clones, 86% seen once. There are 14 residues in the CDR3. V shed 2 bases, J shed 2 bases, and the junction held 2 bases outside the gene matches. The germline CDR1 and CDR2 sequences are MNHEY and SVGAGI. The clonotype comes from a woman at least 80 years old in a cohort sampled during active or convalescent COVID-19. V usage is TRBV6-5 and J usage is TRBJ1-2; TRBD1 matches 7 bases. Sequences were obtained from peripheral blood. In nucleotides, the CDR3 is TGTGCCAGCAGTTACCAGACAGGGAACTATGGCTACACCTTC. It codes for CASSYQTGNYGYTF.